This is a list of T cell receptor beta chains from one sample in a study of shared clonotypes between healthy human individuals. Sequencing was performed with immunoSEQ multiplex PCR; in TCRdb, only in-frame clones are kept and a portion is missing. The profile shows around 990,000 clones, approximately 80% of them singletons. Source material: memory CD4+ T cells from PBMCs. Receptors were obtained from a man between 18 and 29 years old in good health. Some clones in this sample may be carry-over from other donors' samples. Each CDR3 is given with its conserved first and last residue. The order of the fields is V gene, J gene, clone size, D gene, CDR3 protein, CDR3 DNA. D genes are given only for firm matches. The size field is filled for only some rows; it gives once, few, many or a size class.

>TRBV5-4|TRBJ2-1|NA|NA
CASSLARREAAYNEQFF
TGTGCCAGCAGCTTGGCCAGAAGGGAGGCGGCCTACAATGAGCAGTTCTTC
>TRBV27|TRBJ2-3|NA|NA
CASSPRPGPTVYF
TGTGCCAGCAGTCCCCGACCGGGACCCACGGTGTATTTT
>TRBV5-6|TRBJ2-3|NA|TRBD2
CASSPLAGASDTQYF
TGTGCCAGCAGCCCCCTAGCGGGAGCATCAGATACGCAGTATTTT
>TRBV28|TRBJ2-1|NA|NA
CASRLGTDSYNEQFF
TGTGCCAGCAGGTTAGGGACGGACTCCTACAATGAGCAGTTCTTC
>TRBV18|TRBJ1-1|NA|NA
CASSLQGSENTEAFF
TGTGCCAGCTCACTTCAGGGCAGTGAGAACACTGAAGCTTTCTTT
>TRBV28|TRBJ1-1|NA|NA
CASSAVYGAFF
TGTGCCAGCAGTGCCGTATATGGAGCTTTCTTT
>TRBV4-1|TRBJ2-7|NA|TRBD2
CASSTREGTTSGPAYEQYF
TGCGCCAGCAGCACACGAGAGGGGACGACTAGCGGGCCCGCCTACGAGCAGTACTTC
>TRBV18|TRBJ1-5|NA|NA
CASSAGSNQPQHF
TGTGCCAGCTCCGCGGGGAGCAATCAGCCCCAGCATTTT
>TRBV2|TRBJ1-2|NA|NA
CASTRRKEVYGYTF
TGTGCCAGCACAAGGAGGAAGGAGGTCTATGGCTACACCTTC
>TRBV5-5|TRBJ1-2|NA|TRBD1
CASSGTAGDGYTF
TGTGCCAGCAGCGGGACAGCAGGGGATGGCTACACCTTC
>TRBV7-2|TRBJ2-2|NA|TRBD2
CASSPSGRANTGELFF
TGTGCCAGCAGCCCTAGCGGGAGGGCCAACACCGGGGAGCTGTTTTTT
>TRBV29-1|TRBJ1-1|many|NA
CSVAGAGAEAFF
TGCAGCGTTGCGGGCGCAGGGGCTGAAGCTTTCTTT
>TRBV12-5|TRBJ2-5|NA|NA
CASGLGAQETQYF
TGTGCTAGTGGTTTGGGGGCTCAAGAGACCCAGTACTTC
>TRBV27|TRBJ1-1|NA|TRBD1
CASSPLRDRGTEAFF
TGTGCCAGCAGTCCGTTACGGGACAGGGGTACTGAAGCTTTCTTT
>TRBV5-1|TRBJ2-5|NA|TRBD1
CASSPGPTGGQETQYF
TGCGCCAGCAGCCCCGGGCCTACAGGGGGCCAAGAGACCCAGTACTTC
>TRBV5-4|TRBJ2-2|NA|TRBD2
CASSMGASGDTGELFF
TGTGCCAGCAGCATGGGGGCTAGCGGGGACACCGGGGAGCTGTTTTTT
>TRBV9|TRBJ1-1|NA|NA
CASSIRQVNTEAFF
TGTGCCAGCAGCATCCGACAGGTGAACACTGAAGCTTTCTTT
>TRBV5-4|TRBJ1-2|NA|NA
CASSYVAGGAGYRGYTF
TGTGCCAGCAGCTATGTAGCTGGAGGCGCCGGCTATCGGGGCTACACCTTC
>TRBV19|TRBJ2-1|NA|NA
CASMYRSSYNEQFF
TGTGCCAGTATGTACCGTAGCTCCTACAATGAGCAGTTCTTC
>TRBV5-4|TRBJ2-7|NA|TRBD1
CASSAGGPPYEQYF
TGTGCCAGCAGCGCAGGGGGACCTCCCTACGAGCAGTACTTC
>TRBV6-1|TRBJ1-5|NA|NA
CASSDLTGYNQPQHF
TGTGCCAGCAGTGATCTTACAGGGTACAATCAGCCCCAGCATTTT
>TRBV6-6|TRBJ2-1|NA|NA
CASSYGQTQFF
TGTGCCAGCAGTTACGGGCAAACGCAGTTCTTC
>TRBV7-2|TRBJ2-3|NA|TRBD2
CASSLGLAGDTDTQYF
TGTGCCAGCAGCCTAGGGCTAGCGGGGGACACAGATACGCAGTATTTT
>TRBV7-2|TRBJ2-1|few|NA
CASSYRGNNEQFF
TGTGCCAGCAGCTACAGAGGAAACAATGAGCAGTTCTTC
>TRBV5-1|TRBJ1-1|NA|TRBD1
CASSLSTGGLNTEAFF
TGCGCCAGCAGCTTATCGACAGGGGGATTGAACACTGAAGCTTTCTTT
>TRBV12-2|TRBJ2-5|NA|NA
CASRLAWGGTDLVQETQYF
TGTGCAAGTCGCTTAGCGTGGGGGGGGACAGACCTAGTTCAAGAGACCCAGTACTTC
>TRBV6-1|TRBJ1-5|NA|NA
CASTVFSNQPQHF
TGTGCCAGTACAGTATTTAGCAATCAGCCCCAGCATTTT
>TRBV14|TRBJ1-3|NA|TRBD1
CASSLDRARNTIYF
TGTGCCAGCAGCCTCGACAGGGCTCGAAACACCATATATTTT
>TRBV25-1|TRBJ2-1|NA|NA
CASSGTYNEQFF
TGTGCCAGCAGTGGTACCTACAATGAGCAGTTCTTC
>TRBV30|TRBJ2-5|NA|TRBD2
CAWGGGLAGANQETQYF
TGTGCCTGGGGAGGCGGACTAGCGGGAGCTAACCAAGAGACCCAGTACTTC
>TRBV6-6|TRBJ2-7|NA|NA
CASSYSGVYEQYF
TGTGCCAGCAGTTACTCAGGGGTCTACGAGCAGTACTTC
>TRBV2|TRBJ1-3|NA|NA
CASSEEGRTGNTIYF
TGTGCCAGCAGTGAGGAGGGCAGAACGGGAAACACCATATATTTT
>TRBV28|TRBJ2-7|few|TRBD1
CASGTGGIHEQYF
TGTGCCAGTGGGACAGGGGGTATCCACGAGCAGTACTTC
>TRBV5-1|TRBJ2-1|NA|NA
CASSLVQAPYNEQFF
TGCGCCAGCAGCTTAGTACAGGCCCCCTACAATGAGCAGTTCTTC
>TRBV7-6|TRBJ1-1|NA|NA
CASSLSYGSNTEAFF
TGTGCCAGCAGCTTATCGTACGGCAGCAACACTGAAGCTTTCTTT
>TRBV5-1|TRBJ1-5|once|NA
CASSRGPNQPQHF
TGCGCCAGCAGCCGGGGGCCTAATCAGCCCCAGCATTTT
>TRBV5-4|TRBJ2-5|once|NA
CASSLGINREETQYF
TGTGCCAGCAGCTTGGGGATCAACCGGGAAGAGACCCAGTACTTC
>TRBV7-3|TRBJ1-1|NA|NA
CASSLEGSVAFF
TGTGCCAGCAGCTTAGAGGGGTCGGTAGCTTTCTTT